The 2 T cell receptor beta chains presented below share a single source sample, sequenced in a study of blood T cell repertoires in COVID-19. Assay used: immunoSEQ multiplex PCR; TCRdb lists only in-frame clones, some missing. The sample lists 250,000 to 300,000 clones; about 88% were seen once. Sequences were obtained from peripheral blood. These receptors all stem from a woman aged 40 to 50 who had recovered from COVID-19.

The V gene is TRBV29-1, the J gene TRBJ2-7, with 12 bases matching TRBD1. The CDR3 runs 13 residues. Germline CDR1 reads SQVTM; CDR2 reads ANQGSEA. J was trimmed by 4 bases and V by 3 bases; bases with no gene match: 1. In DNA, the CDR3 is TGCAGCGTTGAGGGACAGGGGGCGTACGAGCAGTACTTC. As protein: CSVEGQGAYEQYF.

This clone was observed a single time. The sample holds other DNA sequences that translate to the same CDR3. The J gene is TRBJ2-1, the V gene TRBV19; D might be TRBD1 (5 bases). The germline CDR1 and CDR2 sequences are LNHDA and SQIVND (reference sequence). V lost 1 base to trimming and J lost 6 bases, with 7 bases between them. The CDR3 length is 13 residues. The CDR3 reads CASSIGRGNEQFF. DNA of the CDR3: TGTGCCAGTAGTATAGGAAGGGGCAATGAGCAGTTCTTC.